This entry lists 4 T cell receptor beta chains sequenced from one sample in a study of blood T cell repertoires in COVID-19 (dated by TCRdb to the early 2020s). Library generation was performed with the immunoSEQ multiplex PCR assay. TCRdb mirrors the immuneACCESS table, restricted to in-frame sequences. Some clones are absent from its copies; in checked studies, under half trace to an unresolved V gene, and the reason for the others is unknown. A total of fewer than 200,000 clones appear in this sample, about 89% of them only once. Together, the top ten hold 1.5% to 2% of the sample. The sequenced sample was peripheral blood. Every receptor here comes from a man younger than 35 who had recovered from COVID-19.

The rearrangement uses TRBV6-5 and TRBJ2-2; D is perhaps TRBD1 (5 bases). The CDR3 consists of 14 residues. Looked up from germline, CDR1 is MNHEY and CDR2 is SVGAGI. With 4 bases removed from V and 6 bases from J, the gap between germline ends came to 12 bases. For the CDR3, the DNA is TGTGCCAGCAGTTCAAGTACAGGCGCCGGGGAGCTGTTTTTT. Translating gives CASSSSTGAGELFF.

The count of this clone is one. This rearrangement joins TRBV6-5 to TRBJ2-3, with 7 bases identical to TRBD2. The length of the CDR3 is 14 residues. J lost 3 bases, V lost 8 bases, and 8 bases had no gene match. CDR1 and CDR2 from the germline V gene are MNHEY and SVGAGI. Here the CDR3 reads CASGSGGWTDTQYF. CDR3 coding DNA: TGTGCCAGCGGATCGGGAGGATGGACAGATACGCAGTATTTT.

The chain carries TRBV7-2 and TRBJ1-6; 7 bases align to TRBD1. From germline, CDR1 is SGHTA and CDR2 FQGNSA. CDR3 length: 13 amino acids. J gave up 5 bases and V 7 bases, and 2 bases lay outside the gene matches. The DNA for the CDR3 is TGTGCCAGCACCGGACAGGATAATTCACCCCTCCACTTT. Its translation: CASTGQDNSPLHF.

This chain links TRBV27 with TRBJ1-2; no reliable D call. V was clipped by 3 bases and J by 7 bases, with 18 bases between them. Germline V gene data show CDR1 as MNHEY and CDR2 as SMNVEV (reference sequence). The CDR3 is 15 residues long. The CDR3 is CASSFSSGPRGGYTF. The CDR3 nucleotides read TGTGCCAGCAGTTTCAGTTCCGGGCCTCGGGGTGGCTACACCTTC.